These 27 T cell receptor beta chains originate from one sample sequenced in a study of vaccination effects on CD4 cells after COVID-19. Assay used: immunoSEQ multiplex PCR; TCRdb lists only in-frame clones, some missing. The sample lists more than 40,000 clones, 70% to 80% occurring once. CD4+ T cells specific for antigen were expanded with viral peptide pools by the ViraFEST assay before sequencing. Culture lasted about 10 days before CD4+ T cell isolation. The study found no prior SARS-CoV-2 infection in the vaccine recipients, who tested negative for nucleocapsid antibodies. Antigens for these TCRs are unknown. The material sequenced was CD4+ T cells from PBMCs cultured with SARS-CoV-2 spike peptides, taken before COVID-19 vaccination. The receptor source for this set is a human donor who received a COVID-19 vaccine.

This chain links TRBV15 with TRBJ2-6, with 7 bases lining up with TRBD1. This CDR3 comprises 19 residues. The germline CDR1 and CDR2 sequences are LNHNV and YYDKDF (reference sequence). Germline trimming cut 1 base from V and 0 bases from J; bases unmatched to any gene: 9. CDR3 DNA sequence: TGTGCCACCAGCAGAGTGAGGACAGGTTCGCCCTCTGGGGCCAACGTCCTGACTTTC. Translated, it gives CATSRVRTGSPSGANVLTF.

A single count supports this clone. CDR3 DNA sequence: TGTGCCAGCAGCCGACAGTTTGCCTCCTACGAGCAGTACGTC. This sequence encodes CASSRQFASYEQYV. This rearrangement joins TRBV6-5 to TRBJ2-7; D is perhaps TRBD1 (5 bases). Germline V lookup: CDR1 MNHEY, CDR2 SVGAGI. The CDR3 has 14 amino acids. The germline V and J ends were trimmed by 6 bases and 0 bases, with 12 bases remaining between them.

The J gene is TRBJ2-5, the V gene TRBV7-2; D may match TRBD1 or TRBD2 (5 bases each). The CDR3 length is 16 residues. The V end was cut by 5 bases, the J end by 5 bases, with 21 bases between. Per the germline V gene, CDR1 is SGHTA and CDR2 is FQGNSA. CDR3 DNA sequence: TGTGCCAGCAGCCCGCTCTGGGGGTCCGAAGTGGAGACCCAGTACTTC. This codes for CASSPLWGSEVETQYF.

This clone was counted between two and nine times. The chain recombines TRBV19 with TRBJ1-5, with a possible D match to TRBD1 (6 bases). This CDR3 spans 12 amino acids. Trimming cost V 5 bases and J 7 bases, with 9 bases left between them. Germline V gene sequence: CDR1 LNHDA, CDR2 SQIVND (reference sequence). The CDR3 sequence is CASSDRKQPQHF. The CDR3 DNA reads TGTGCCAGTAGTGACAGGAAACAGCCCCAGCATTTT.

In this sample, this clone turned up a few times. The genes are TRBV28 and TRBJ2-5, with D perhaps assigned TRBD1 or TRBD2 (5 bases each). Germline loops: CDR1 MDHEN, CDR2 SYDVKM. Trimming pared 4 bases from V and 1 base from J, leaving 16 bases between. This CDR3 is 16 amino acids long. CDR3 DNA: TGTGCCAGCAGTTCCCCTGGGACGATCCCCCAAGAGACCCAGTACTTC. It translates to CASSSPGTIPQETQYF.

The CDR3 nucleotides are TGTGCCAGCAGCTTGGGCGCTGCGACAACTAATGAAAAACTGTTTTTT. Amino acids: CASSLGAATTNEKLFF. The V gene is TRBV5-8, the J gene TRBJ1-4; the D is unclear. From germline, CDR1 is SGHTS and CDR2 YDEGEE. The CDR3 has 16 amino acids. V shed 0 bases and J shed 0 bases, with 9 bases lying between them. Full variable domain (remainder filled in from reference TRBV5-8 and TRBJ1-4): EAGVTQSPTHLIKTRGQQATLRCSPISGHTSVYWYQQALGLGLQFLLWYDEGEERNRGNFPPRFSGRQFPNYSSELNVNALELEDSALYLCASSLGAATTNEKLFFGSGTQLSVL.

The chain recombines TRBV18 with TRBJ2-1; 7 positions agree with TRBD1. V lost 3 bases and J lost 13; bases outside the gene matches: 12. CDR3 length: 14 amino acids. Germline loops: CDR1 KGHSH, CDR2 LQKENI. CDR3 coding DNA: TGTGCCAGCTCACCGGCACAACAGGGGAGAGCCCAGTTCTTC. It encodes CASSPAQQGRAQFF.

This chain links TRBV7-2 with TRBJ1-2, with D perhaps TRBD1 (5 bases). With 0 bases removed from V and 5 bases from J, the gap between germline ends came to 7 bases. Germline assignment: CDR1 SGHTA and CDR2 FQGNSA. This CDR3 is 13 amino acids long. The CDR3 loop is CASSLAGEYGYTF. CDR3 bases: TGTGCCAGCAGCTTAGCGGGGGAGTATGGCTACACCTTC.

The chain has TRBV24-1 and TRBJ2-1, with TRBD2 identical over 7 bases. CDR1 and CDR2 (germline): KGHDR, SFDVKD. The trim removed 4 bases at V and 11 bases at J, leaving 7 bases unmatched. The CDR3 extends over 13 amino acids. Written as DNA, the CDR3 is TGTGCCACCAGTGAATCTTCTAGCGGTCAGCAGTTCTTC. It is translated as CATSESSSGQQFF.

This clone was picked up a small number of times. The V and J genes are TRBV5-8 and TRBJ2-1; possibly TRBD2 for D (6 bases). This CDR3 region has 16 residues. The germline V gene has CDR1 SGHTS and CDR2 YDEGEE. V shed 7 bases and J shed 5 bases, with 22 bases lying between them. CDR3 coding DNA: TGTGCCAGCCCTTTCGGGTGGGGGACTCCGGACAATGAGCAGTTCTTC. The encoded protein is CASPFGWGTPDNEQFF.

The rearrangement links TRBV4-3 to TRBJ1-4; D is ambiguous. CDR3 length equals 16 residues. Between the trimmed V and J ends, which lost 0 bases and 5 bases, there was a span of 13 bases. Germline assignment: CDR1 LGHNA and CDR2 YSLEER. CDR3 amino acids: CASSQEAGFGNEKLFF. The CDR3 DNA reads as TGCGCCAGCAGCCAAGAAGCTGGTTTCGGGAATGAAAAACTGTTTTTT.

The V and J genes are TRBV7-3 and TRBJ2-6, with 8 bases fitting TRBD1. Germline trimming cut 5 bases from V and 0 bases from J; bases unmatched to any gene: 12. This CDR3 is 19 amino acids long. Germline V gene lookup returns CDR1 SGHTA and CDR2 FQGTGA. CDR3 DNA sequence: TGTGCCAGCAGCCCGGGACAGGCCCGGATTATCTCTGGGGCCAACGTCCTGACTTTC. This translates into CASSPGQARIISGANVLTF.

This chain links TRBV7-3 with TRBJ2-2; D gene ambiguous. The CDR3 extends over 12 amino acids. V dropped 5 bases and J dropped 6 bases, with 7 bases sitting between them. Germline V CDR1 and CDR2: SGHTA, FQGTGA. The CDR3 coding sequence is TGTGCCAGCAGCCAGACGGCCGGGGAGCTGTTTTTT. Protein product: CASSQTAGELFF.

The chain joins TRBV12-1 to TRBJ1-5; the table names TRBD1, a call not compared with the DNA. TRBV12-1 is flagged as a pseudogene. The length of the CDR3 is 14 residues. CDR3 amino acids: CASSPCSIRGSQHF. The CDR3 DNA follows: TGTGCCAGCAGCCCTTGCTCCATCAGGGGATCCCAGCATTTT.

The rearrangement uses TRBV15 and TRBJ2-3, with D possibly matching TRBD2 (6 bases). Trimming stripped 4 bases from V and 2 bases from J, with 16 bases between. Per the germline V gene, CDR1 is LNHNV and CDR2 is YYDKDF (reference sequence). The length of the CDR3 is 16 residues. This chain's CDR3 is CATSKYTGVVTDTQYF. Here the CDR3 DNA reads TGTGCCACCAGCAAGTATACGGGGGTCGTCACAGATACGCAGTATTTT.

The chain is built from TRBV24-1 and TRBJ1-1; 7 bases align to TRBD1. The CDR3 has 13 amino acids. Germline lookup yields CDR1 KGHDR and CDR2 SFDVKD. Trimming took 4 bases from V and 6 from J; bases not matched to a gene: 4. DNA for the CDR3: TGTGCCACCAGTGACTCCGGACAGGCTGAAGCTTTCTTT. Amino acid sequence: CATSDSGQAEAFF.

The V gene is TRBV5-8, the J gene TRBJ1-1, with D unclear. Germline V gives CDR1 SGHTS, CDR2 YDEGEE. V shed 1 base and J shed 5 bases, with 12 bases lying between them. The CDR3 spans 14 residues. The chain's CDR3 is CASSLWGLETEAFF. In DNA form, the CDR3 reads TGTGCCAGCAGCTTGTGGGGTCTGGAGACTGAAGCTTTCTTT. Full variable domain (missing parts from reference TRBV5-8 and TRBJ1-1): EAGVTQSPTHLIKTRGQQATLRCSPISGHTSVYWYQQALGLGLQFLLWYDEGEERNRGNFPPRFSGRQFPNYSSELNVNALELEDSALYLCASSLWGLETEAFFGQGTRLTVV.

The V and J genes are TRBV24-1 and TRBJ2-1; 14 bases match TRBD2. The CDR3 has 17 amino acids. Germline V CDR1 and CDR2: KGHDR, SFDVKD. Unmatched junction bases numbered 7, after V lost 4 bases and J lost 6 bases. The CDR3 here is CATSEETSGGAINEQFF. The DNA of the CDR3 is TGTGCCACCAGTGAAGAGACTAGCGGGGGGGCTATCAATGAGCAGTTCTTC.

V and J are TRBV5-1 and TRBJ2-5, with 7 bases fitting TRBD1. There are 15 residues in the CDR3. J gave up 2 bases and V 5 bases, and 9 bases lay outside the gene matches. The germline CDR1 and CDR2 sequences are SGHRS and YFSETQ. In DNA form, the CDR3 reads TGCGCCAGCAGGTCGTCCGGACAGGCACAAGAGACCCAGTACTTC. Translation gives CASRSSGQAQETQYF. The variable domain in full, completed from reference TRBV5-1 and TRBJ2-5, reads KAGVTQTPRYLIKTRGQQVTLSCSPISGHRSVSWYQQTPGQGLQFLFEYFSETQRNKGNFPGRFSGRQFSNSRSEMNVSTLELGDSALYLCASRSSGQAQETQYFGPGTRLLVL.

The genes are TRBV5-1 and TRBJ2-2, with D possibly matching TRBD1 (5 bases). The germline CDR1 and CDR2 sequences are SGHRS and YFSETQ. Trimming removed 0 bases at V and 6 bases at J, with 12 bases between. CDR3 length: 15 amino acids. In nucleotides, the CDR3 is TGCGCCAGCAGCTTGGGGCAGGGTGCTTCCGGGGAGCTGTTTTTT. Its protein is CASSLGQGASGELFF. The variable domain in full, completed from reference TRBV5-1 and TRBJ2-2, reads KAGVTQTPRYLIKTRGQQVTLSCSPISGHRSVSWYQQTPGQGLQFLFEYFSETQRNKGNFPGRFSGRQFSNSRSEMNVSTLELGDSALYLCASSLGQGASGELFFGEGSRLTVL.

This clone was found a few times. The gene calls are TRBV9 and TRBJ2-1; 7 nucleotides match TRBD1. This CDR3 has 15 residues. Germline lookup yields CDR1 SGDLS and CDR2 YYNGEE. V lost 1 base to trimming and J lost 3 bases; unmatched junction nucleotides: 4. The CDR3 loop is CASSVSGQNYNEQFF. CDR3 in DNA: TGTGCCAGCAGCGTATCGGGACAGAACTACAATGAGCAGTTCTTC.

This clone was detected only a few times. The chain uses TRBV5-3 and TRBJ1-6; D gene unclear. TRBV5-3 is reported as an ORF; its role is uncertain. V was shortened by 4 bases and J by 12 bases, with 17 bases between the two germline ends. The CDR3 is 14 amino acids. CDR3 in amino acids: CARSRRINTEPLHF. The CDR3 DNA reads as TGTGCCAGAAGCCGCCGCATCAACACGGAACCCCTCCACTTT.

This clone has a single count. The chain employs TRBV5-1 and TRBJ1-2, with 9 positions matching TRBD1. This CDR3 is 13 amino acids long. The V and J ends lost 4 bases and 6 bases, in that order; junction bases with no gene match: 4. Germline V gives CDR1 SGHRS, CDR2 YFSETQ. CDR3 loop: CASSRGQGDGYTF. The CDR3 nucleotides are TGCGCCAGCAGCAGGGGACAGGGAGATGGCTACACCTTC.

V usage is TRBV11-3 and J usage is TRBJ2-5, with D perhaps TRBD1 or TRBD2 (5 bases each). The V end lost 0 bases, the J end lost 2 bases, and 16 bases lay between the germline ends. The germline V gene encodes CDR1 SGHNT and CDR2 YENEEA. The CDR3 is made up of 17 amino acids. The CDR3 sequence: CASSLDLRGALQETQYF. Here the CDR3 DNA reads TGTGCCAGCAGCTTAGACCTTAGGGGAGCTCTTCAAGAGACCCAGTACTTC.

The gene calls are TRBV10-3 and TRBJ2-7; 8 bases line up with TRBD2. V shed 4 bases and J 2 bases; nucleotides not matched to a gene: 4. Germline V gene sequence: CDR1 ENHRY, CDR2 SYGVKD. The CDR3 runs to 14 residues. CDR3 region: CAISAAGGAYEQYV. In DNA, the CDR3 is TGTGCCATCAGTGCGGCCGGGGGGGCCTACGAGCAGTACGTC.

This rearrangement joins TRBV5-1 to TRBJ2-5; 13 bases line up with TRBD2. The CDR3 covers 16 residues. After removal of 3 bases from V and 1 base from J, the junction contained 3 bases not matched to a gene. Germline CDR1 is SGHRS and CDR2 is YFSETQ. This CDR3 reads CASSWTSGGLQETQYF. The CDR3 region has the DNA TGCGCCAGCAGCTGGACTAGCGGGGGCCTCCAAGAGACCCAGTACTTC. Combining the CDR3 with reference TRBV5-1 and TRBJ2-5 gives the whole variable domain KAGVTQTPRYLIKTRGQQVTLSCSPISGHRSVSWYQQTPGQGLQFLFEYFSETQRNKGNFPGRFSGRQFSNSRSEMNVSTLELGDSALYLCASSWTSGGLQETQYFGPGTRLLVL.

The chain links TRBV12-3 or TRBV12-4 to TRBJ1-2; possibly TRBD1 for D (5 bases). The CDR3 length is 13 residues. V was pared by 6 bases and J by 6 bases, with 14 bases between. CDR3 sequence (DNA): TGTGCCAGCAGGTGGCAGGGTATTGATGGCTACACCTTC. Protein: CASRWQGIDGYTF.